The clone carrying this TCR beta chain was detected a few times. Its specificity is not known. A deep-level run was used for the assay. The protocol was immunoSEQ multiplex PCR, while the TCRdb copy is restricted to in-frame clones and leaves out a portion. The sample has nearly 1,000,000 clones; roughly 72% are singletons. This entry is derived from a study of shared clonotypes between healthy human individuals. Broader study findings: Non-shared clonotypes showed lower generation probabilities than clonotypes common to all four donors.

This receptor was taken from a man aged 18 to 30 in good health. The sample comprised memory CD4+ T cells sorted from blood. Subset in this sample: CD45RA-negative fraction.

The CDR3 loop is CASGDNSNQPQHF. CDR3 sequence (DNA): TGTGCCAGCGGCGATAATAGCAATCAGCCCCAGCATTTT. V and J are TRBV7-9 and TRBJ1-5, with D unclear. Germline lookup yields CDR1 SEHNR and CDR2 FQNEAQ (reference sequence). The CDR3 is 13 amino acids. Trimming removed 8 bases from V and 0 bases from J, with 8 bases in between.